Listed below are T cell receptor beta chains from one sample, sequenced in a study of cytomegalovirus exposure and HLA in healthy donors. Libraries were prepared by immunoSEQ multiplex PCR; TCRdb keeps only in-frame clonotypes and omits some of them. The profile shows about 160,000 clones, roughly 84% of them singletons. Sequencing was performed on PBMCs. The receptors come from a man in his thirties or forties in good health and CMV-seronegative. Each CDR3 is given with its conserved first and last residue. Only part of the rows carry a size: once, few, many, or a class if the clone is expanded.

>TRBV28|14|.|TRBJ2-7
CASIPGTGSYEQYF
>TRBV5-4|14|few|TRBJ1-2
CASSLDRENYGYTF
>TRBV6-1|15|few|TRBJ2-7
CASSAITGATYEQYF
>TRBV6-5|15|.|TRBJ2-2
CASSRGTGNAGELFF
>TRBV2|14|.|TRBJ1-4
CASSVLAGNEKLFF
>TRBV6-1|16|.|TRBJ2-3
CASSEGAGGNTDTQYF
>TRBV6-1|19|.|TRBJ2-4
CASSEISQALNLAKNIQYF
>TRBV28|16|.|TRBJ2-1
CASSTPWGLAGDVQFF
>TRBV2|13|.|TRBJ1-2
CASSEQVNYGYTF
>TRBV28|14|few|TRBJ2-4
CASSADRGWNIQYF
>TRBV6-5|15|.|TRBJ2-2
CASSYSPSLTGELFF
>TRBV9|13|.|TRBJ2-7
CASSPPGSYEQYF
>TRBV19|15|once|TRBJ2-1
CASRPDRTKYNEQFF
>TRBV27|13|.|TRBJ1-2
CASSLGPNYGYTF
>TRBV7-2|15|few|TRBJ2-5
CASSLVMGREETQYF
>TRBV27|15|.|TRBJ1-2
CASSLSIIGGYGYTF
>TRBV7-8|17|.|TRBJ2-6
CASSTGQFLSGANVLTF
>TRBV29-1|14|.|TRBJ1-3
CSVAGHNGGNTIYF
>TRBV30|14|.|TRBJ2-1
CAWSRTSAVDEQFF
>TRBV4-1|21|.|TRBJ2-3
CASSNPALLAEKEMDTDTQYF
>TRBV6-1|15|.|TRBJ2-1
CASSGEIPFYNEQFF
>TRBV29-1|14|.|TRBJ2-2
CSVLAGGHTGELFF
>TRBV15|17|.|TRBJ2-5
CATSRDPRGRGRETQYF
>TRBV18|13|few|TRBJ1-5
CASSPGVGQPQHF
>TRBV7-2|17|once|TRBJ2-3
CASSRGAGGIGTDTQYF
>TRBV4-2|15|.|TRBJ2-3
CASSQEVLATDTQYF
>TRBV4-1|17|.|TRBJ1-2
CASSHDSAGTGGTGYTF
>TRBV5-4|13|.|TRBJ1-5
CASSLAPDQPQHF
>TRBV10-3|14|.|TRBJ2-1
CAISEVGQGGIEFF
>TRBV5-1|16|.|TRBJ2-5
CANSYATGMGQETQYF
>TRBV5-6|17|.|TRBJ1-1
CASSLAGQGSWDTEAFF
>TRBV27|15|.|TRBJ2-7
CASSPVTGSSYEQYF
>TRBV28|16|.|TRBJ1-1
CASSSPGQTMNTEAFF
>TRBV19|15|.|TRBJ1-2
CASSIRGGGDYGYTF
>TRBV10-3|14|.|TRBJ2-3
CAISGAGGPDTQYF
>TRBV4-1|18|once|TRBJ2-3
CASSQGPTGTGSTDTQYF
>TRBV4-1|14|.|TRBJ2-5
CASSRPGGLETQYF
>TRBV9|13|once|TRBJ1-5
CASSVDQGQPQHF
>TRBV18|15|once|TRBJ2-1
CASSPGLAGGNEQFF
>TRBV7-3|14|.|TRBJ2-1
CASRLGRGLNEQFF
>TRBV7-6|16|.|TRBJ1-1
CASSSTQGAWSPEAFF
>TRBV5-6|16|.|TRBJ1-3
CASSFRGVVSGNTIYF
>TRBV4-1|13|.|TRBJ2-5
CASSQEVGGTQYF
>TRBV10-3|13|.|TRBJ2-3
CAIKEGAADTQYF
>TRBV7-9|14|few|TRBJ2-7
CASSFRTETYEQYF
>TRBV29-1|14|.|TRBJ1-2
CSVEYRGPNYGYTF
>TRBV5-6|12|.|TRBJ2-7
CASSWGGYEQYF
>TRBV5-3|16|.|TRBJ2-4
CARSPTRRDSKNIQYF
>TRBV4-1|16|.|TRBJ2-7
CASSQDPAGGPQGQYF
>TRBV18|12|.|TRBJ2-5
CASSASRETQYF
>TRBV27|15|.|TRBJ1-1
CASSLGSGVNTEAFF
>TRBV4-1|14|.|TRBJ2-7
CASSQDQLVGEQYF
>TRBV2|16|.|TRBJ2-1
CASSGTSGIGYNEQFF
>TRBV30|15|few|TRBJ1-4
CAWSVSGVVGEKLFF
>TRBV4-1|16|.|TRBJ1-1
CASSQGVYRSGTEAFF
>TRBV19|13|once|TRBJ2-3
CASSLTSADTQYF
>TRBV30|11|.|TRBJ2-7
CAWVRDYEQYF
>TRBV5-5|13|.|TRBJ2-7
CASSFNSPYEQYF